This T cell receptor beta chain was observed in a study of blood T cell repertoires in COVID-19. Study details: T cells, B-cell-depleted T cells, or PBMCs supplied cDNA or gDNA.

The table lists this clone with a count of one. V was pared by 4 bases and J by 5 bases, with 10 bases of the junction left unmatched. Germline V lookup: CDR1 SEHNR, CDR2 FQNEAQ (reference sequence). This CDR3 comprises 15 residues. The assay was immunoSEQ multiplex PCR, and TCRdb's table has in-frame clones only and misses some. Among about 220,000 clones listed, 80% to 85% were seen once. Sequenced sample: peripheral blood. This clonotype originated in a man aged 25-45 years with active or convalescent COVID-19. The chain recombines TRBV7-9 with TRBJ2-5; 7 bases align to TRBD2. CDR3 nucleotide sequence: TGTGCCAGCAGCTCCCGCGGGAGAGGGAGGGAGACCCAGTACTTC. Its translation is CASSSRGRGRETQYF.